A single sample gave rise to the 24 T cell receptor beta chains below, sequenced in a study of blood T cell repertoires in COVID-19. Clones were sequenced by immunoSEQ multiplex PCR, and TCRdb holds only the in-frame ones, with some missing. The sample shows tens of thousands of clones, 65% to 90% of them seen only once. Input material: peripheral blood. These receptors came from a man in his 70s with active or convalescent COVID-19.

The chain uses TRBV3-1 (or the pseudogene TRBV3-2) and TRBJ2-5; the D gene is possibly TRBD2 (5 bases). Germline V gives CDR1 LGHDT, CDR2 YNNKEL (reference sequence). The CDR3 is 15 amino acids. Trimming cost V 4 bases and J 1 base, with 13 bases left between them. For the CDR3, the DNA is TGTGCCAGCAGCCTTAGAACGGAGGTCCAAGAGACCCAGTACTTC. It specifies CASSLRTEVQETQYF.

The J gene is TRBJ1-5, the V gene TRBV6-5; TRBD1 matches 9 bases. The germline V gene has CDR1 MNHEY and CDR2 SVGAGI. V dropped 7 bases and J dropped 1; count of bases not matched to a gene: 5. This CDR3 is 15 amino acids long. The CDR3 DNA is TGTGCCAGCAAGATACAGGGGGCCAGCAATCAGCCCCAGCATTTT. The encoded protein is CASKIQGASNQPQHF.

This chain joins TRBV11-3 and TRBJ2-1; 9 bases map to TRBD2. Germline lookup yields CDR1 SGHNT and CDR2 YENEEA. The CDR3 sequence is 14 residues long. Trimming took 4 bases from V and 5 from J; bases not matched to a gene: 3. The CDR3 DNA is TGTGCCAGCAGCTCGGGACTAGCCCACAATGAGCAGTTCTTC. It specifies CASSSGLAHNEQFF.

CDR3 nucleotide sequence: TGTGCCAGCAGCTTATCCCCCCCGTCACAGGCAACTAATGAAAAACTGTTTTTT. It specifies CASSLSPPSQATNEKLFF. The rearrangement uses TRBV7-2 and TRBJ1-4; TRBD1 might be the D (5 bases). The germline V gene has CDR1 SGHTA and CDR2 FQGNSA. This CDR3 region has 18 residues. Trimming removed 2 bases at V and 0 bases at J, with 16 bases between.

The chain joins TRBV2 to TRBJ2-1, with D tentatively TRBD1 (6 bases). Between the trimmed V and J ends, which lost 7 bases and 10 bases, there was a span of 11 bases. In germline, CDR1 is SNHLY, CDR2 FYNNEI. The CDR3 runs 11 residues. CDR3 DNA: TGTGCCAGCATTATTGGACAGGAGCAGTTCTTC. It is translated as CASIIGQEQFF.

V and J are TRBV27 and TRBJ2-7; D is uncertain. The germline V gene encodes CDR1 MNHEY and CDR2 SMNVEV (reference sequence). The CDR3 is 14 residues long. The V end was cut by 6 bases, the J end by 2 bases, with 14 bases between. The CDR3 DNA reads TGTGCCAGCAGGCGCGGTAGTTTTGCCTACGAGCAGTACTTC. Translated, it gives CASRRGSFAYEQYF.

V gene TRBV5-4 combines with J gene TRBJ2-7, with 8 bases aligning to TRBD1. The germline V gene encodes CDR1 SGHNT and CDR2 YYREEE (reference sequence). The CDR3 runs to 15 residues. J was trimmed by 4 bases and V by 3 bases; bases with no gene match: 9. CDR3 sequence reads: CASSSQGAKKYEQYF. In DNA, the CDR3 is TGTGCCAGCAGCTCGCAGGGGGCTAAGAAATACGAGCAGTACTTC. Drawing the rest from reference TRBV5-4 and TRBJ2-7, the complete variable domain is ETGVTQSPTHLIKTRGQQVTLRCSSQSGHNTVSWYQQALGQGPQFIFQYYREEENGRGNFPPRFSGLQFPNYSSELNVNALELDDSALYLCASSSQGAKKYEQYFGPGTRLTVT.

This clone was seen only once. The V gene is TRBV7-2, the J gene TRBJ2-1; TRBD2 agrees at 10 bases. Germline loops: CDR1 SGHTA, CDR2 FQGNSA. The CDR3 spans 19 residues. The junction had 11 bases not matched to a gene; V was cut back by 3 bases and J by 0 bases. CDR3 sequence: CASSFPIRAGGSSYNEQFF. In nucleotides, the CDR3 is TGTGCCAGCAGCTTTCCAATTAGAGCGGGAGGGAGCTCCTACAATGAGCAGTTCTTC.

CDR3 sequence reads: CASSVGTNNQPQHF. For the CDR3, the DNA is TGTGCCAGCAGTGTTGGCACCAACAATCAGCCCCAGCATTTT. The chain has TRBV2 and TRBJ1-5; D uncertain. The CDR3 is 14 amino acids. CDR1 is SNHLY and CDR2 is FYNNEI in the germline V gene. V lost 4 bases to trimming and J lost 3 bases, with 10 bases between them.

The table lists this clone with a few counts. This chain links TRBV30 with TRBJ1-1; perhaps TRBD1 as D (6 bases). V was trimmed by 7 bases and J by 1 base, leaving 13 bases between them. Germline CDR1 reads GTSNPN; CDR2 reads SVGIG (reference sequence). The CDR3 length is 13 residues. In DNA, the CDR3 is TGTGCCTACCGCGGGGGGCCGAACACTGAAGCTTTCTTT. Protein sequence: CAYRGGPNTEAFF.

The chain uses TRBV9 and TRBJ1-1; 8 positions match TRBD1. The V and J ends lost 3 bases and 1 base, in that order; junction bases with no gene match: 5. Germline assignment: CDR1 SGDLS and CDR2 YYNGEE. This CDR3 has 15 residues. CDR3: CASSGKTGANTEAFF. The CDR3 DNA follows: TGTGCCAGCAGCGGGAAGACAGGGGCGAACACTGAAGCTTTCTTT.

The chain combines TRBV28 with TRBJ1-1; 9 bases agree with TRBD1. V lost 5 bases, J lost 3 bases, and 7 bases stayed unmatched. CDR3 length: 15 residues. The germline CDR1 and CDR2 sequences are MDHEN and SYDVKM. This CDR3 reads CASSPPGQGDTEAFF. DNA for the CDR3: TGTGCCAGCAGTCCCCCGGGACAGGGAGACACTGAAGCTTTCTTT.

The chain has TRBV5-1 and TRBJ1-1; 8 nucleotides agree with TRBD1. V shed 4 bases and J 8 bases; nucleotides not matched to a gene: 7. The CDR3 consists of 13 residues. The germline gives CDR1 SGHRS, CDR2 YFSETQ. The CDR3 sequence is CASSAGQGEEAFF. The CDR3 DNA is TGCGCCAGCAGCGCCGGACAGGGAGAAGAAGCTTTCTTT.

The chain couples TRBV27 to TRBJ2-1; TRBD1 aligns across 11 bases. The length of the CDR3 is 17 residues. The germline V gene encodes CDR1 MNHEY and CDR2 SMNVEV (reference sequence). The V segment lost 4 bases and the J segment 2 bases; nucleotides outside the gene matches: 7. The CDR3 reads CASSSWTGGTAYNEQFF. The CDR3 DNA is TGTGCCAGCAGTTCGTGGACAGGGGGCACAGCCTACAATGAGCAGTTCTTC.

The genes are TRBV19 and TRBJ1-2; D is undetermined. CDR1 is LNHDA, CDR2 SQIVND, per germline (reference sequence). The CDR3 is 13 residues long. Trimming cost V 8 bases and J 11 bases, with 21 bases left between them. The CDR3 nucleotides read TGTGCCAGTTCCTCTGCAGGACGGGAGAGGTACACCTTC. Translating it yields CASSSAGRERYTF.

V gene TRBV9 combines with J gene TRBJ2-5, with 9 bases lining up with TRBD2. The germline V gene has CDR1 SGDLS and CDR2 YYNGEE. The length of the CDR3 is 16 residues. V lost 3 bases, J lost 6 bases, and 12 bases stayed unmatched. CDR3 coding DNA: TGTGCCAGCAGCGCGGAAGCGGGAGGTGGCGGCCAGACCCAGTACTTC. Amino acids: CASSAEAGGGGQTQYF.

V gene TRBV7-6 combines with J gene TRBJ2-7, with TRBD2 matching 12 bases. Trimming took 3 bases from V and 6 from J; bases not matched to a gene: 6. There are 15 residues in the CDR3. Germline CDR1 reads SGHVS; CDR2 reads FNYEAQ. CDR3 in amino acids: CASSLSSGRASEQYF. The CDR3 DNA sequence: TGTGCCAGCAGCTTGTCTAGCGGGAGGGCCAGCGAGCAGTACTTC.

This chain joins TRBV30 and TRBJ1-6; 9 nucleotides match TRBD1. Per the germline V gene, CDR1 is GTSNPN and CDR2 is SVGIG (reference sequence). Trimming at V came to 2 bases and at J to 1 base, leaving 3 bases not matched to a gene. The CDR3 totals 16 residues. CDR3 protein: CAWSRTGVSYNSPLHF. Here the CDR3 DNA reads TGTGCCTGGAGTCGGACAGGGGTATCCTATAATTCACCCCTCCACTTT. The whole variable domain, filled in from reference TRBV30 and TRBJ1-6, reads SQTIHQWPATLVQPVGSPLSLECTVEGTSNPNLYWYRQAAGRGLQLLFYSVGIGQISSEVPQNLSASRPQDRQFILSSKKLLLSDSGFYLCAWSRTGVSYNSPLHFGNGTRLTVT.

The J gene is TRBJ2-7, the V gene TRBV20-1; no reliable D call. CDR1 is DFQATT and CDR2 is SNEGSKA in the germline V gene (reference sequence). V was cut by 3 bases and J by 1 base, with 13 bases left in between. The CDR3 has 14 residues. This chain's CDR3 is CSASRARYSYEQYF. In nucleotides, the CDR3 is TGCAGTGCTAGTCGCGCCAGGTATTCCTACGAGCAGTACTTC.

The chain employs TRBV5-1 and TRBJ1-1; D remains ambiguous. This CDR3 spans 14 amino acids. Between the trimmed V and J ends, which lost 4 bases and 1 base, there was a span of 11 bases. From germline, CDR1 is SGHRS and CDR2 YFSETQ. In nucleotides, the CDR3 is TGCGCCAGCAGCCATATCGGTAGGAACACTGAAGCTTTCTTT. This sequence encodes CASSHIGRNTEAFF. The full variable domain, completed using reference TRBV5-1 and TRBJ1-1, is KAGVTQTPRYLIKTRGQQVTLSCSPISGHRSVSWYQQTPGQGLQFLFEYFSETQRNKGNFPGRFSGRQFSNSRSEMNVSTLELGDSALYLCASSHIGRNTEAFFGQGTRLTVV.

The chain uses TRBV19 and TRBJ1-5; maybe TRBD1 (5 bases). Between the trimmed V and J ends, which lost 6 bases and 5 bases, there was a span of 17 bases. The length of the CDR3 is 15 residues. The germline gives CDR1 LNHDA, CDR2 SQIVND (reference sequence). The CDR3 reads CASSQGGVRDQPQHF. CDR3 DNA sequence: TGTGCCAGTAGCCAGGGTGGGGTAAGGGATCAGCCCCAGCATTTT.

The rearrangement uses TRBV5-4 and TRBJ2-3; tentatively, D is TRBD2 (5 bases). CDR1 and CDR2 from the germline V gene are SGHNT and YYREEE (reference sequence). Trimming removed 5 bases at V and 5 bases at J, with 15 bases between. The CDR3 spans 14 residues. This CDR3 is CASSSGSGEDTQYF. CDR3 coding DNA: TGTGCCAGCAGTAGTGGGAGTGGGGAAGATACGCAGTATTTT.

The chain recombines TRBV30 with TRBJ2-5; 8 bases are a match to TRBD1. With 2 bases clipped from V and 4 bases from J, the junction kept 6 bases outside the gene matches. Looked up from germline, CDR1 is GTSNPN and CDR2 is SVGIG (reference sequence). The length of the CDR3 is 14 residues. The CDR3 coding sequence is TGTGCCTGGAGTTCAGGGGGCGCGGGAGAGACCCAGTACTTC. This sequence encodes CAWSSGGAGETQYF.

This clone appeared once. This chain connects TRBV27 to TRBJ1-6, with no clear D. Deletions cut 11 bases from V and 10 bases from J, with 18 bases between. Per the germline V gene, CDR1 is MNHEY and CDR2 is SMNVEV (reference sequence). The length of the CDR3 is 13 residues. For the CDR3, the DNA is TGTGCCGTCTCTACACGGGTCGGATCACCCCTCCACTTT. This encodes CAVSTRVGSPLHF.